The next 7 T cell receptor beta chains were all read from a single sample in a study of identifying expanded T cells in peripheral blood. The data were produced by immunoSEQ multiplex PCR, yet TCRdb's version contains in-frame clones alone and is incomplete. The sample comprises more than 85,000 clones, about 87% of which are singletons, and 11% to 15% rests with the top ten. The material sequenced was blood. The receptor source for this set is a person aged 18 to 75 in good health.

This clone has a single count. This sequence joins TRBV2 and TRBJ1-3, with 8 positions matching TRBD1. The CDR3 is made up of 14 amino acids. Germline trimming cut 8 bases from V and 2 bases from J; bases unmatched to any gene: 5. Germline V lookup: CDR1 SNHLY, CDR2 FYNNEI. CDR3 loop: CASRDRQPGNTIYF. The CDR3 DNA is TGTGCCAGCCGGGACAGGCAACCTGGAAACACCATATATTTT.

The chain carries TRBV29-1 and TRBJ2-3; 9 bases map to TRBD1. Germline trimming cut 2 bases from V and 3 bases from J; bases unmatched to any gene: 6. The V gene's germline CDR1 is SQVTM and CDR2 ANQGSEA. The CDR3 sequence is 15 residues long. The CDR3 loop reads CSVELGQGRTDTQYF. The CDR3 region has the DNA TGCAGCGTTGAATTAGGACAGGGGAGGACAGATACGCAGTATTTT.

This clone was counted many times. The chain joins TRBV6-4 to TRBJ1-2; 7 bases agree with TRBD1. Germline V CDR1 and CDR2: MRHNA, SNTAGT. V trimming: 0 bases; J trimming: 8 bases; junction bases outside the gene matches: 15. This CDR3 is built from 17 residues. The CDR3 bases are TGTGCCAGCAGTGACTCAGTTTCGGGACAGCTTTCGGGGGGCTACACCTTC. This sequence encodes CASSDSVSGQLSGGYTF.

The chain joins TRBV5-4 to TRBJ2-3, with TRBD2 matching 10 bases. The CDR3 is 16 residues long. CDR1 is SGHNT, CDR2 YYREEE, per germline (reference sequence). Trimming removed 5 bases from V and 5 bases from J; junction bases left unmatched: 11. DNA of the CDR3: TGTGCCAGCAGGCGGGATCTAGCGGGGGTCCTAGATACGCAGTATTTT. Translation gives CASRRDLAGVLDTQYF. The whole variable domain, filled in from reference TRBV5-4 and TRBJ2-3, reads ETGVTQSPTHLIKTRGQQVTLRCSSQSGHNTVSWYQQALGQGPQFIFQYYREEENGRGNFPPRFSGLQFPNYSSELNVNALELDDSALYLCASRRDLAGVLDTQYFGPGTRLTVL.

This chain joins TRBV5-1 and TRBJ2-7; D may be TRBD1 or TRBD2 (6 bases each). There are 15 residues in the CDR3. Germline CDR1 SGHRS, CDR2 YFSETQ. V was trimmed by 5 bases and J by 3 bases, leaving 18 bases between them. CDR3 sequence reads: CASSPGQPGSYEQYF. For the CDR3, the DNA is TGCGCCAGCAGTCCCGGACAGCCCGGGAGCTACGAGCAGTACTTC.

This clone was detected only a few times. This chain's CDR3 is CASSQPGSYEQYF. CDR3 sequence (DNA): TGCGCCAGCAGCCAACCGGGCTCCTACGAGCAGTACTTC. J is TRBJ2-7 and V is TRBV4-1, with D unresolved. The CDR3 contains 13 residues. Germline CDR1 is MGHRA and CDR2 is YSYEKL. Trimming stripped 2 bases from V and 0 bases from J, with 5 bases between.

CDR3 DNA sequence: TGTGCCACAACAGGGGCGGACAATTCACCCCTCCACTTT. This encodes CATTGADNSPLHF. This sequence joins TRBV6-6 and TRBJ1-6, with 7 bases fitting TRBD1. The CDR3 spans 13 residues. The junction had 7 bases not matched to a gene; V was cut back by 10 bases and J by 7 bases. CDR1 and CDR2 from the germline V gene are MNHNY and SVGAGI (reference sequence).